This T cell receptor (beta chain) was identified during a study of blood T cells in healthy people across ages. A second roughly 7 to 12 cycle PCR used barcoded and J-beta primers. In TCRdb, the 5' RACE reads were re-called with MiXCR into one record per CDR3 protein. The sample consists of 1.5 million to 2 million distinct CDR3 sequences, around half of them appearing once. Healthy Caucasian individuals from Russia aged about 6 to 95 were enrolled as donors. No fewer than 5 micrograms of total RNA were isolated from every sample. Sequences were obtained from blood. The clonotype originates from a woman aged 40 to 49 in good health.

CDR3 sequence reads: CAISEHGTYEQYF. CDR3 nucleotides: TGTGCCATCAGTGAACACGGAACCTACGAGCAGTACTTC. This rearrangement joins TRBV10-3 to TRBJ2-7; D gene unclear. Trimming took 3 bases from V and 2 from J, leaving 8 bases between them. Germline values: CDR1 ENHRY, CDR2 SYGVKD. This CDR3 spans 13 amino acids.